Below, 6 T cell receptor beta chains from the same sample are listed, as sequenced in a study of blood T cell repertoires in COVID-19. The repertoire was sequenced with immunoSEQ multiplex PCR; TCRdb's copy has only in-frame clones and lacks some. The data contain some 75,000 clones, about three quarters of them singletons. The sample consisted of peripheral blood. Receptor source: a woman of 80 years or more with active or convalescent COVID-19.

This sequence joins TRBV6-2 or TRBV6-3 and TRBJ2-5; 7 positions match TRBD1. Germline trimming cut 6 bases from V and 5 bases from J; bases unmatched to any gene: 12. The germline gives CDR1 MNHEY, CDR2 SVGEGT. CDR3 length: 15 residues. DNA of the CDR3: TGTGCCAGCAGCCCACCGGACAGGCGAGGGGAGACCCAGTACTTC. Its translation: CASSPPDRRGETQYF.

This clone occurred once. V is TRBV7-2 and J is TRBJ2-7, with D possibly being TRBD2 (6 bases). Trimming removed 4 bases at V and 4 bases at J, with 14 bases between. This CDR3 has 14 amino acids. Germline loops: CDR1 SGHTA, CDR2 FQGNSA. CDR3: CASSSGAGRYEQYF. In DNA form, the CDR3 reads TGTGCCAGCAGCTCCGGGGCGGGAAGGTACGAGCAGTACTTC.

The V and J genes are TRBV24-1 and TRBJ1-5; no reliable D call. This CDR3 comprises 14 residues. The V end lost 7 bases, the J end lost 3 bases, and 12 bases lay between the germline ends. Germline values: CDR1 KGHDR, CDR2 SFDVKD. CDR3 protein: CATSAPGSNQPQHF. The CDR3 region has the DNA TGTGCCACCAGCGCTCCAGGATCCAATCAGCCCCAGCATTTT.

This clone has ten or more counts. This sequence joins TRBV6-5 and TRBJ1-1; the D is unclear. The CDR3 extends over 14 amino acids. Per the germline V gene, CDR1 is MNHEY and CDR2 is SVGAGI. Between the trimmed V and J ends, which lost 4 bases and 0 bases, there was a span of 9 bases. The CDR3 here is CASSFDQVNTEAFF. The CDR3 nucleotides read TGTGCCAGCAGTTTCGACCAGGTGAACACTGAAGCTTTCTTT.

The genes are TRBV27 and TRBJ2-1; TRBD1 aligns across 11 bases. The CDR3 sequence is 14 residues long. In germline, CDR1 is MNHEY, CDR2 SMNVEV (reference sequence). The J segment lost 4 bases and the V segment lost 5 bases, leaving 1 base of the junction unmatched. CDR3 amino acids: CASSRDRGYNEQFF. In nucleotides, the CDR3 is TGTGCCAGCAGTCGGGACAGGGGGTACAATGAGCAGTTCTTC.

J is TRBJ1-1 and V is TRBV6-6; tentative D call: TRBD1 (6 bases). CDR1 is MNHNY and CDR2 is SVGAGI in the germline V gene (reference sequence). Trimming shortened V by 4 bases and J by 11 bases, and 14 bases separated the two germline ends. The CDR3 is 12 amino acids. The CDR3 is CASSLQGVEAFF. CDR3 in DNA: TGTGCCAGCAGTTTACAGGGAGTCGAGGCTTTCTTT.